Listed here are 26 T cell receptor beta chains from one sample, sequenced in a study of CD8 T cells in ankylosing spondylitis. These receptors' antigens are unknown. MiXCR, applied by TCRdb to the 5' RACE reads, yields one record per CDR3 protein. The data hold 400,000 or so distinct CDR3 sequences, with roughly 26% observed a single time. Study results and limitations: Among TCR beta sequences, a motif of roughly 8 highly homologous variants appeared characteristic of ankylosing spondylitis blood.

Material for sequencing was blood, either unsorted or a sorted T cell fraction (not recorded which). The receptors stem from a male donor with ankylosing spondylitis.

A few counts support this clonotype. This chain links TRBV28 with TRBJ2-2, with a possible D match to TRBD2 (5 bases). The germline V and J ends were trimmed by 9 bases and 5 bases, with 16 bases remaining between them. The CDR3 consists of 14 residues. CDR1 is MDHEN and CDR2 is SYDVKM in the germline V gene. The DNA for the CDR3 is TGTGCCAGTATAGGACCCGGAGGAACCGGGGAGCTGTTTTTT. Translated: CASIGPGGTGELFF.

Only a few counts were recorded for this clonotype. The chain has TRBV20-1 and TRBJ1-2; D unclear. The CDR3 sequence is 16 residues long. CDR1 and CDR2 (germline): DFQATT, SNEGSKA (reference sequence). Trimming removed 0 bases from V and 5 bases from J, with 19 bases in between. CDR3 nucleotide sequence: TGCAGTGCTAGAGATGGATCCGAGACCGAGGCTTATGGCTACACCTTC. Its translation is CSARDGSETEAYGYTF.

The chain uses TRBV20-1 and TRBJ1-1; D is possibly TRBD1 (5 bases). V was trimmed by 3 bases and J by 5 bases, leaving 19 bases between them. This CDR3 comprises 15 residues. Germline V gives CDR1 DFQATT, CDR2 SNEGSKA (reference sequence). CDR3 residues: CSARDSAGRWTEAFF. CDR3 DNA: TGCAGTGCTAGGGACTCCGCAGGGAGATGGACTGAAGCTTTCTTT.

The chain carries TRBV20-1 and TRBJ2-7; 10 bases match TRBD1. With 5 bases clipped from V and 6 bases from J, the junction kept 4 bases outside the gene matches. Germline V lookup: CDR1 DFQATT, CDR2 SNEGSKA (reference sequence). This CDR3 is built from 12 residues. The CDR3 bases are TGCAGTGCTCACCGGACAGGGGGCGAGCAGTACTTC. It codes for CSAHRTGGEQYF.

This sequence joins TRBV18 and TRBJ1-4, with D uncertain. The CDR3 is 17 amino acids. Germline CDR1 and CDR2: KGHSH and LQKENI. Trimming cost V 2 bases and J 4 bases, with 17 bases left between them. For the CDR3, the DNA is TGTGCCAGCTCACCAAGTGCGAGACACCAATTTAATGAAAAACTGTTTTTT. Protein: CASSPSARHQFNEKLFF.

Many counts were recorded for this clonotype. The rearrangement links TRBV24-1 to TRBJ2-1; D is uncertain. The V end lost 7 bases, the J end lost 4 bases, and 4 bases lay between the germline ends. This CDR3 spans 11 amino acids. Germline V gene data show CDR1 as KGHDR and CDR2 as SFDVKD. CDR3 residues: CATRGYNEQFF. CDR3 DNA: TGTGCCACCAGGGGGTACAATGAGCAGTTCTTC.

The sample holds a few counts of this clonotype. This CDR3 is CASSKTSGSWVEQFF. CDR3 bases: TGTGCCAGCAGTAAGACTAGCGGCTCCTGGGTGGAGCAGTTCTTC. This chain uses TRBV12-3 or TRBV12-4 with TRBJ2-1; TRBD2 matches 9 bases. Trimming took 5 bases from V and 10 from J; bases not matched to a gene: 12. This CDR3 has 15 residues.

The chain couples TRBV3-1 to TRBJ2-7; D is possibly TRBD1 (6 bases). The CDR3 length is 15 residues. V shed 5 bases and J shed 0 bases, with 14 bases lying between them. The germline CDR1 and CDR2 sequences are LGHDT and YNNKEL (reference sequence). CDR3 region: CASSLHDRSSYEQYF. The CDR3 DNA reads TGTGCCAGCAGCTTACACGACAGGAGCTCCTACGAGCAGTACTTC.

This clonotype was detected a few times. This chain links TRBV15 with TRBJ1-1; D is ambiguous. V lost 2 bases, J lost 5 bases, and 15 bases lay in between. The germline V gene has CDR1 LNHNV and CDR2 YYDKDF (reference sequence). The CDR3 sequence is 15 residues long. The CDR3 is CATSRPPIGRTEAFF. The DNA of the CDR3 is TGTGCCACCAGCAGACCCCCGATAGGTAGGACTGAAGCTTTCTTT. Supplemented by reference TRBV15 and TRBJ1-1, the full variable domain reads DAMVIQNPRYQVTQFGKPVTLSCSQTLNHNVMYWYQQKSSQAPKLLFHYYDKDFNNEADTPDNFQSRRPNTSFCFLDIRSPGLGDTAMYLCATSRPPIGRTEAFFGQGTRLTVV.

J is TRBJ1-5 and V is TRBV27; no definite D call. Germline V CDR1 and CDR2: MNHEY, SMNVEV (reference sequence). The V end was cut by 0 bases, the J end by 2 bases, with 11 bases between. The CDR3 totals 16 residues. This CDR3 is CASSLSWVSGNQPQHF. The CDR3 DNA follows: TGTGCCAGCAGTTTATCGTGGGTGTCGGGCAATCAGCCCCAGCATTTT.

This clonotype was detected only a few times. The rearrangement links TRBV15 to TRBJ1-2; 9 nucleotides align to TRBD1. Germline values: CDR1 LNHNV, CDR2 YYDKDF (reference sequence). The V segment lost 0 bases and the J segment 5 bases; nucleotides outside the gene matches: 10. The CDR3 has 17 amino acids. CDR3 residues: CATSRDRMDRGGYGYTF. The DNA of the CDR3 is TGTGCCACCAGCAGAGATCGAATGGACAGGGGAGGATATGGCTACACCTTC. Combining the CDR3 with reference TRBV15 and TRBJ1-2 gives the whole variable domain DAMVIQNPRYQVTQFGKPVTLSCSQTLNHNVMYWYQQKSSQAPKLLFHYYDKDFNNEADTPDNFQSRRPNTSFCFLDIRSPGLGDTAMYLCATSRDRMDRGGYGYTFGSGTRLTVV.

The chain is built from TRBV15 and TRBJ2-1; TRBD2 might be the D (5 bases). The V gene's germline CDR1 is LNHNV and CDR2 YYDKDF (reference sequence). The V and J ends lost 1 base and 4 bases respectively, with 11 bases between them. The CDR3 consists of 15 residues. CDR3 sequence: CATSRGLAAYNEQFF. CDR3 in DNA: TGTGCCACCAGCAGAGGGCTAGCTGCGTACAATGAGCAGTTCTTC.

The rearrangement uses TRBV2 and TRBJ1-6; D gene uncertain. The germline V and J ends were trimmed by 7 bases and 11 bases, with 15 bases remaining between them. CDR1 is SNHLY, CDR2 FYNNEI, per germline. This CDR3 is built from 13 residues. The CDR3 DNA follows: TGTGCCAGCACTAGGCCCCCGGGGACACCCCTCCACTTT. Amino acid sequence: CASTRPPGTPLHF.

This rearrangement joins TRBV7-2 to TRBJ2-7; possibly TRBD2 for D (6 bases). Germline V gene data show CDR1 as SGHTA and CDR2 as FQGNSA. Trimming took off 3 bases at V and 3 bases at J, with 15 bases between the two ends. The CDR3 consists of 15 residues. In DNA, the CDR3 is TGTGCCAGCAGCTTCCGAAGGGGAGGTGGCTACGAGCAGTACTTC. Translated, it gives CASSFRRGGGYEQYF.

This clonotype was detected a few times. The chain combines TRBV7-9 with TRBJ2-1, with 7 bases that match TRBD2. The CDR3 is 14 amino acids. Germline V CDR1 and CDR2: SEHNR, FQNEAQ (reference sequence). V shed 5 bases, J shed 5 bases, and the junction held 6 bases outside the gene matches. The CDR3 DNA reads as TGTGCCAGCAGCCCCACTAGCGCACACAATGAGCAGTTCTTC. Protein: CASSPTSAHNEQFF. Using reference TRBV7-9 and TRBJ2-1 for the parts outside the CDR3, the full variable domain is DTGVSQNPRHKITKRGQNVTFRCDPISEHNRLYWYRQTLGQGPEFLTYFQNEAQLEKSRLLSDRFSAERPKGSFSTLEIQRTEQGDSAMYLCASSPTSAHNEQFFGPGTRLTVL.

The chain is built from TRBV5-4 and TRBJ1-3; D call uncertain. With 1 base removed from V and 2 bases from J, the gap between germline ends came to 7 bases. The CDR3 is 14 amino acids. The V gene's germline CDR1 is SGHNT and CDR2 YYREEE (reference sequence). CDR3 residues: CASSLFGAGNTIYF. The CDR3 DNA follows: TGTGCCAGCAGCTTGTTCGGGGCTGGAAACACCATATATTTT.

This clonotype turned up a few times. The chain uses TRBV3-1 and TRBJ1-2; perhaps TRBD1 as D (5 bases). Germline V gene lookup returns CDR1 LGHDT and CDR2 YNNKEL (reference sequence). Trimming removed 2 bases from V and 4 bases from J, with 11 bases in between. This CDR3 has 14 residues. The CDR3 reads CASSQNQGRYGYTF. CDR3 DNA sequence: TGTGCCAGCAGCCAAAACCAGGGTCGCTATGGCTACACCTTC.

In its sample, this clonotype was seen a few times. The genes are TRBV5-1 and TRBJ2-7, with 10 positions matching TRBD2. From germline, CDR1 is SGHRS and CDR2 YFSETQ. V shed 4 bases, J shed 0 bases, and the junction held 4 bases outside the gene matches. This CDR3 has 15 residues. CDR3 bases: TGCGCCAGCAGCATTGGACTAGCGGTCTCCTACGAGCAGTACTTC. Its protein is CASSIGLAVSYEQYF.

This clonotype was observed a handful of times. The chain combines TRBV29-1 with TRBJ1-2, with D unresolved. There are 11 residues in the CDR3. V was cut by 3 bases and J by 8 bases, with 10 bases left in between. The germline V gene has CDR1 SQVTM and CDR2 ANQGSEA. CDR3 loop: CSVEGSTGYTF. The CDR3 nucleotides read TGCAGCGTTGAGGGCAGTACGGGCTACACCTTC. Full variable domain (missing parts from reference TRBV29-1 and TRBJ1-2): SAVISQKPSRDICQRGTSLTIQCQVDSQVTMMFWYRQQPGQSLTLIATANQGSEATYESGFVIDKFPISRPNLTFSTLTVSNMSPEDSSIYLCSVEGSTGYTFGSGTRLTVV.

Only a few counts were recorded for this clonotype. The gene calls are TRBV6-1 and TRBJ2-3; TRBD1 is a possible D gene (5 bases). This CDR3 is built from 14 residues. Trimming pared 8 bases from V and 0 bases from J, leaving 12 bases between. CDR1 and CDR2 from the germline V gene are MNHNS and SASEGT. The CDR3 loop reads CASALGVSTDTQYF. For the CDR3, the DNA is TGTGCCAGCGCCCTAGGGGTCAGCACAGATACGCAGTATTTT.

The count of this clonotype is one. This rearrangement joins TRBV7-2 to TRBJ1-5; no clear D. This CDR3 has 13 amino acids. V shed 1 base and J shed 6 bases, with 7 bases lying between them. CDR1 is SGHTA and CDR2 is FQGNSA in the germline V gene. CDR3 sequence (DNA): TGTGCCAGCAGCTTAGTGAATAGTCAGCCCCAGCATTTT. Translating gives CASSLVNSQPQHF.

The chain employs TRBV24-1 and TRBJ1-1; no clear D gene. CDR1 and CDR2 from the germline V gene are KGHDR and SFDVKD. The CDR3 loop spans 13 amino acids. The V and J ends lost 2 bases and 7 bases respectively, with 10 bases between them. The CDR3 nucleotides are TGTGCCACCAGTGATTATAAGAAAAGTGAAGCTTTCTTT. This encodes CATSDYKKSEAFF.

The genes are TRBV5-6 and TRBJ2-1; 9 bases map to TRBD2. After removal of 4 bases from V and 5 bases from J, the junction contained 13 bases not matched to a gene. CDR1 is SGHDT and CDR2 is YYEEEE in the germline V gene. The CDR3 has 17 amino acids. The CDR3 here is CASSPPTSGLLNNEQFF. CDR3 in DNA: TGTGCCAGCAGCCCCCCGACTAGCGGTTTACTTAACAATGAGCAGTTCTTC.

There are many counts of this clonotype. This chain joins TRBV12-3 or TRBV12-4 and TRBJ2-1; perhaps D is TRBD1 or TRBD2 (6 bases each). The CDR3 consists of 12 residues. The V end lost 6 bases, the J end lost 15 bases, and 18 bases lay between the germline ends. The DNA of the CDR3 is TGTGCCAGCAGGGGGGGCGGGTCCAGACGGTTCTTC. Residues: CASRGGGSRRFF.

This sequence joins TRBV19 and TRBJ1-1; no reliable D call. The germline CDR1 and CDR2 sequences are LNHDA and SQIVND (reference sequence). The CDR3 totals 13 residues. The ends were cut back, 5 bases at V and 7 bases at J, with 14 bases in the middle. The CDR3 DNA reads TGTGCCAGTAGTGACGAGACGAGAAGTGAAGCTTTCTTT. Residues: CASSDETRSEAFF.

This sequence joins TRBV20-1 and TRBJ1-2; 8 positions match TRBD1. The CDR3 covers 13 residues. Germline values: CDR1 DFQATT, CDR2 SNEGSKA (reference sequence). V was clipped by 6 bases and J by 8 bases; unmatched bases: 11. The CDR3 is CSATGQGSRGYTF. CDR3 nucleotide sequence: TGCAGTGCCACCGGACAGGGTAGTCGAGGCTACACCTTC.